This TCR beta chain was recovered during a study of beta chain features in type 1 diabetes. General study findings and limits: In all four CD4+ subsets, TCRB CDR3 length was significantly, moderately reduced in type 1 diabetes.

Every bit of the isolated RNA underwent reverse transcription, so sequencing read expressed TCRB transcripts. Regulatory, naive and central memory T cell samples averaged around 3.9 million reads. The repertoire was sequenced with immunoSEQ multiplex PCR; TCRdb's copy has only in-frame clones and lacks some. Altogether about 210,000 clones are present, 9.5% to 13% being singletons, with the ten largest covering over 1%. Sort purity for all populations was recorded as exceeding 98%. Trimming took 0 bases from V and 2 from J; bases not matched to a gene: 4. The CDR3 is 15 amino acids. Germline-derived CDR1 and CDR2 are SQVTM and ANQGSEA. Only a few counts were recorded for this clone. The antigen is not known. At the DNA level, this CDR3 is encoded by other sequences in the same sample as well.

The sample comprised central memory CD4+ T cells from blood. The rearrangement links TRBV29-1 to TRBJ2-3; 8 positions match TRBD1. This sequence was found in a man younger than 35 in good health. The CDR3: CSVEDRTGPTDTQYF. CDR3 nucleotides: TGCAGCGTTGAAGATAGGACAGGGCCCACAGATACGCAGTATTTT.